Each of the 7 T cell receptor beta chains below was sequenced from the same sample in a study of CD8+ T cells in alopecia areata. Treatment specified: oral pan-JAK inhibitor, 5-10 mg twice daily. Extraction of RNA preceded its reverse transcription into cDNA, which served as the sequencing template. Some clones are missing from TCRdb's copy, which holds only in-frame ones; the method was immunoSEQ multiplex PCR. In the table there are about 100,000 clones, 65% to 85% of which are singletons. The sequenced sample was CD8+ T cells sorted from blood, obtained at week 24, from a patient treated with tofacitinib. These receptors originate from a human donor with alopecia areata.

This rearrangement joins TRBV5-5 to TRBJ2-2; D remains unclear. Germline V CDR1 and CDR2: SGHKS, YYEKEE (reference sequence). The CDR3 spans 12 residues. The germline V and J ends were trimmed by 4 bases and 6 bases, with 7 bases remaining between them. The CDR3 sequence: CASSPGAGELFF. DNA for the CDR3: TGTGCCAGCAGCCCCGGTGCCGGGGAGCTGTTTTTT.

The CDR3 nucleotides read TGTGCCAGCAGCTTAGGTTTCGGGACAGGGAATGGCTACACCTTC. Protein product: CASSLGFGTGNGYTF. The chain joins TRBV7-9 to TRBJ1-2; 9 nucleotides line up with TRBD1. The CDR3 loop spans 15 amino acids. The V segment lost 1 base and the J segment 6 bases; nucleotides outside the gene matches: 6. CDR1 and CDR2 from the germline V gene are SEHNR and FQNEAQ (reference sequence).

The chain joins TRBV7-6 to TRBJ2-2, with 9 bases fitting TRBD2. V dropped 5 bases and J dropped 6; count of bases not matched to a gene: 4. CDR3 length: 14 amino acids. From germline, CDR1 is SGHVS and CDR2 FNYEAQ. This chain's CDR3 is CASSPSGAAGELFF. The CDR3 DNA follows: TGTGCCAGCAGCCCTAGCGGGGCAGCCGGGGAGCTGTTTTTT.

This chain links TRBV19 with TRBJ1-2, with D uncertain. The CDR3 consists of 15 residues. Trimming removed 1 base at V and 0 bases at J, with 9 bases between. CDR1 is LNHDA and CDR2 is SQIVND in the germline V gene (reference sequence). In nucleotides, the CDR3 is TGTGCCAGTAGTATAGTGGACGAGACTAACTATGGCTACACCTTC. This encodes CASSIVDETNYGYTF. The complete variable domain, with remaining parts taken from reference TRBV19 and TRBJ1-2, reads DGGITQSPKYLFRKEGQNVTLSCEQNLNHDAMYWYRQDPGQGLRLIYYSQIVNDFQKGDIAEGYSVSREKKESFPLTVTSAQKNPTAFYLCASSIVDETNYGYTFGSGTRLTVV.

This sequence joins TRBV7-6 and TRBJ2-1, with unresolved D. Trimming pared 3 bases from V and 1 base from J, leaving 10 bases between. This CDR3 spans 15 amino acids. Per the germline V gene, CDR1 is SGHVS and CDR2 is FNYEAQ. CDR3 sequence (DNA): TGTGCCAGCAGCTTCCAGGATGGGTCCTACAATGAGCAGTTCTTC. Translated: CASSFQDGSYNEQFF.

The J gene is TRBJ2-3, the V gene TRBV11-2; 10 bases line up with TRBD1. The V gene's germline CDR1 is SGHAT and CDR2 FQNNGV. J gave up 2 bases and V 5 bases, and 7 bases lay outside the gene matches. This CDR3 comprises 16 residues. The DNA of the CDR3 is TGTGCCAGCAGCCAACTTGACAGGGGGCTCACAGATACGCAGTATTTT. Translated: CASSQLDRGLTDTQYF.

V gene TRBV27 combines with J gene TRBJ2-3, with a possible D match to TRBD2 (6 bases). Germline CDR1 and CDR2: MNHEY and SMNVEV (reference sequence). With 6 bases removed from V and 0 bases from J, the gap between germline ends came to 10 bases. This CDR3 has 14 residues. DNA for the CDR3: TGTGCCAGCAGCATTAGCGGAAGCACAGATACGCAGTATTTT. Its translation: CASSISGSTDTQYF.